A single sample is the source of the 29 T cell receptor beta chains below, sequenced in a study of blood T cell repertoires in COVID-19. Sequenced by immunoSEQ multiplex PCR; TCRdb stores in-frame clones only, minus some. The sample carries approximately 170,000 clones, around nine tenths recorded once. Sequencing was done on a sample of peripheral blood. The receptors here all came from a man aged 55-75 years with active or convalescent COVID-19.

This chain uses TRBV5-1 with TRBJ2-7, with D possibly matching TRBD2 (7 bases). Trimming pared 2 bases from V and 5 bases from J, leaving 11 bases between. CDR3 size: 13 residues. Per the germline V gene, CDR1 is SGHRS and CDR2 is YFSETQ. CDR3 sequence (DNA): TGCGCCAGCAGCTTCGGGGGGCAGGACGAGCAGTACTTC. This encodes CASSFGGQDEQYF.

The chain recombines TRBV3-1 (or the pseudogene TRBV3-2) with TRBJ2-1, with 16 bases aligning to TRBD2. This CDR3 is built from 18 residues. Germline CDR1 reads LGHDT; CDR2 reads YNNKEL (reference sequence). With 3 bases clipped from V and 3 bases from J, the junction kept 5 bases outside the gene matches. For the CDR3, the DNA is TGTGCCAGCAGCCATGGGACTAGCGGGAGGGCCAACTACAATGAGCAGTTCTTC. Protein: CASSHGTSGRANYNEQFF.

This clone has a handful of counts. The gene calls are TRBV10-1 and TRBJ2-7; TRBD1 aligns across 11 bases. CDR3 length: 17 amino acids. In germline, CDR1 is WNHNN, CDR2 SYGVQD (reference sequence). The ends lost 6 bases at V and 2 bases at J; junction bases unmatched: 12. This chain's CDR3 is CASSPTAGQGGPYEQYF. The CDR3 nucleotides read TGCGCCAGCAGCCCCACGGCGGGACAGGGGGGACCCTACGAGCAGTACTTC.

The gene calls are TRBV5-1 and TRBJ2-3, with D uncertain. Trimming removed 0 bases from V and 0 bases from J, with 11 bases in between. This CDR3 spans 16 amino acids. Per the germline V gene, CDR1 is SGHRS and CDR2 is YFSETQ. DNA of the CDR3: TGCGCCAGCAGCTTGGCCCGAGGAGAGAGCACAGATACGCAGTATTTT. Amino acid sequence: CASSLARGESTDTQYF.

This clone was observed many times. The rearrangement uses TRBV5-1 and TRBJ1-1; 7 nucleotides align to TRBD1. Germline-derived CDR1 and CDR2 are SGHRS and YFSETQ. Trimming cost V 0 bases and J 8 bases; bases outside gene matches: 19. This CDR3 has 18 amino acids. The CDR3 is CASSLDQKGTGYRGEAFF. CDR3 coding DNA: TGCGCCAGCAGCTTGGATCAAAAGGGTACGGGATACAGGGGCGAAGCTTTCTTT.

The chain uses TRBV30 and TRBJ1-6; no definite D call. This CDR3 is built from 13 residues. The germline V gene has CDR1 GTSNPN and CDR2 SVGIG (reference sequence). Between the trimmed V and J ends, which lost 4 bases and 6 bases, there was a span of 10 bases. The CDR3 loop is CAWKRDFNSPLHF. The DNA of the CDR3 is TGTGCCTGGAAGAGGGATTTTAATTCACCCCTCCACTTT.

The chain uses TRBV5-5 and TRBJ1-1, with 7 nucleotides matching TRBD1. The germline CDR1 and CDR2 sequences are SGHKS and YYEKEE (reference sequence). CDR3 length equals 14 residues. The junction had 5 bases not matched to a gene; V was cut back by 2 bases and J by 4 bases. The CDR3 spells CASSFPGGATEAFF. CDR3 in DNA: TGTGCCAGCAGCTTTCCAGGGGGTGCCACTGAAGCTTTCTTT. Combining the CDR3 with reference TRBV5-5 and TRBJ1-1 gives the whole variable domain DAGVTQSPTHLIKTRGQQVTLRCSPISGHKSVSWYQQVLGQGPQFIFQYYEKEERGRGNFPDRFSARQFPNYSSELNVNALLLGDSALYLCASSFPGGATEAFFGQGTRLTVV.

Here the CDR3 DNA reads TGTGCCAGCAGTGCCGGGGCAGGGGGCCTCGCCTATAATTCACCCCTCCACTTT. Protein: CASSAGAGGLAYNSPLHF. This chain connects TRBV6-4 to TRBJ1-6; TRBD1 aligns across 8 bases. Germline assignment: CDR1 MRHNA and CDR2 SNTAGT. The length of the CDR3 is 18 residues. The V segment lost 4 bases and the J segment 2 bases; nucleotides outside the gene matches: 10.

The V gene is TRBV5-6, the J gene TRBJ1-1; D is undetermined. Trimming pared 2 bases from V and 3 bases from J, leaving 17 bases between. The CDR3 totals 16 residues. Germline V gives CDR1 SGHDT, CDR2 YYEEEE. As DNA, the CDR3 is TGTGCCAGCAGCTTTCGGCGGGGTATTGGGTACACTGAAGCTTTCTTT. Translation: CASSFRRGIGYTEAFF.

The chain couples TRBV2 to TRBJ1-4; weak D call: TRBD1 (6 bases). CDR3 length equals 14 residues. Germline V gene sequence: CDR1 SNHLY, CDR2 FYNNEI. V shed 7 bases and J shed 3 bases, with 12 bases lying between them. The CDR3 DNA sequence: TGTGCCAGCATGCAGGGGCCGGCTAATGAAAAACTGTTTTTT. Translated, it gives CASMQGPANEKLFF.

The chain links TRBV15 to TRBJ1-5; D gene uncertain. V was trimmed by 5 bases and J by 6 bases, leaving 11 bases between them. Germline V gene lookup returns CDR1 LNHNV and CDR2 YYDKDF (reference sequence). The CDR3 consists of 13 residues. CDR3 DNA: TGTGCCACCAGCTTCAGCGTAAGTCAGCCCCAGCATTTT. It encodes CATSFSVSQPQHF.

CDR3 sequence (DNA): TGTGCCAGCAGCCAACCTGGGCTCACAGATACGCAGTATTTT. Translated, it gives CASSQPGLTDTQYF. J is TRBJ2-3 and V is TRBV3-1 (or the pseudogene TRBV3-2); D unresolved. This CDR3 contains 14 residues. The V and J ends lost 2 bases and 2 bases respectively, with 8 bases between them. Germline assignment: CDR1 LGHDT and CDR2 YNNKEL (reference sequence).

The CDR3 DNA reads TGCGCCAGCAGCCCCGGACAGTATAGCTTCTACGAGCAGTACTTC. Translated, it gives CASSPGQYSFYEQYF. The chain is built from TRBV5-1 and TRBJ2-7, with D perhaps TRBD1 (6 bases). This CDR3 spans 15 amino acids. Germline loops: CDR1 SGHRS, CDR2 YFSETQ. V dropped 4 bases and J dropped 3 bases, with 17 bases sitting between them.

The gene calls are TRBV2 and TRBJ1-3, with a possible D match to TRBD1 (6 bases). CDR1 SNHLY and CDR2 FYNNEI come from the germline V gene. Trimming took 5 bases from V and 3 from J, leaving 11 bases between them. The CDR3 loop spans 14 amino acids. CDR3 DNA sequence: TGTGCCAGCAGTACAGGGTTAGATGGAAACACCATATATTTT. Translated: CASSTGLDGNTIYF.

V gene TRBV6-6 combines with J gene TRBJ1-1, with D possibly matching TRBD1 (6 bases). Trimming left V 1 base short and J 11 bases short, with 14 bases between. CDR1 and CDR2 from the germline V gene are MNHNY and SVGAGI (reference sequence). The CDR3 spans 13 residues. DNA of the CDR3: TGTGCCAGCAGTTACTTCGGGGGGGCCGGGGCTTTCTTT. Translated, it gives CASSYFGGAGAFF.

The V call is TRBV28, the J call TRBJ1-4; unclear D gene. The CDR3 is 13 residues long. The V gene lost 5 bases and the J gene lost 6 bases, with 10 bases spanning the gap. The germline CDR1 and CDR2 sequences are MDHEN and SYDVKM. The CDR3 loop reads CASSPNTYEKLFF. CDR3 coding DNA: TGTGCCAGCAGTCCGAACACCTATGAAAAACTGTTTTTT.

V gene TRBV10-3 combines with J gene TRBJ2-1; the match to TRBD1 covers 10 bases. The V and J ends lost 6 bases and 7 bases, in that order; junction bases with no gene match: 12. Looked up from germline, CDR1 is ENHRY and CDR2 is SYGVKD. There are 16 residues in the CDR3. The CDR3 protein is CAISRVPGQGRNEQFF. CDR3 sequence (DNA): TGTGCCATCAGCAGGGTCCCGGGACAGGGGCGGAATGAGCAGTTCTTC.

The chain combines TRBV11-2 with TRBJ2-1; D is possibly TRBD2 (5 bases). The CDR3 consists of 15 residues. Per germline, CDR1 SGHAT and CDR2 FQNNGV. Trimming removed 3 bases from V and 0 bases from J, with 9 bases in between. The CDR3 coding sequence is TGTGCCAGCAGCTTCAAGCGGAGCTCCTACAATGAGCAGTTCTTC. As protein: CASSFKRSSYNEQFF. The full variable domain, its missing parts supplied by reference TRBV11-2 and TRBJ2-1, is EAGVAQSPRYKIIEKRQSVAFWCNPISGHATLYWYQQILGQGPKLLIQFQNNGVVDDSQLPKDRFSAERLKGVDSTLKIQPAKLEDSAVYLCASSFKRSSYNEQFFGPGTRLTVL.

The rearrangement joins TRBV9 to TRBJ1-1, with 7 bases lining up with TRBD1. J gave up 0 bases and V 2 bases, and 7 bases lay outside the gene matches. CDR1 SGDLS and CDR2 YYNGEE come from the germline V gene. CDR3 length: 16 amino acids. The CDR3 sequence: CASSVRPGQMNTEAFF. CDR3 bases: TGTGCCAGCAGCGTGCGGCCGGGACAGATGAACACTGAAGCTTTCTTT.

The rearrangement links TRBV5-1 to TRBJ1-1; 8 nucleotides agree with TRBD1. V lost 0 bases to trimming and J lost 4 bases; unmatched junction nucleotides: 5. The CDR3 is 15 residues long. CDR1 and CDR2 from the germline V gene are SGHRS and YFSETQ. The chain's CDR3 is CASSLAQDRVTEAFF. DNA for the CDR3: TGCGCCAGCAGCTTGGCTCAGGACAGGGTCACTGAAGCTTTCTTT.

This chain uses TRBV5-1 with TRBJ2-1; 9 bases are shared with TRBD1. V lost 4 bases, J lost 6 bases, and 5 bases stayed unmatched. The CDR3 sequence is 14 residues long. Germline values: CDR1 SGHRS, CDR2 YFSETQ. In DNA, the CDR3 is TGCGCCAGCAGCCCGGGACAGGGTCCCAATGAGCAGTTCTTC. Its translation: CASSPGQGPNEQFF.

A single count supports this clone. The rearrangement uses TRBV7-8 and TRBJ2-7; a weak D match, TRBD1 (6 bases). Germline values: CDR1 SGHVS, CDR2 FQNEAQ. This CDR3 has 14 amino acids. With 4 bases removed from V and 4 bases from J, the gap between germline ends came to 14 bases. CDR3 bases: TGTGCCAGCAGCTCCACAGGGATGGGGTACGAGCAGTACTTC. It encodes CASSSTGMGYEQYF.

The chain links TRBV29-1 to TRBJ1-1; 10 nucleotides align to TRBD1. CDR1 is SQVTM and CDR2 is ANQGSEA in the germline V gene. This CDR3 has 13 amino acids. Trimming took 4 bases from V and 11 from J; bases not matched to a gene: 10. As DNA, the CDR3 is TGCAGCGTTGGCCGGGACAGGGGAGATGGCGCTTTCTTT. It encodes CSVGRDRGDGAFF. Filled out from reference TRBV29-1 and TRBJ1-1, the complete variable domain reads SAVISQKPSRDICQRGTSLTIQCQVDSQVTMMFWYRQQPGQSLTLIATANQGSEATYESGFVIDKFPISRPNLTFSTLTVSNMSPEDSSIYLCSVGRDRGDGAFFGQGTRLTVV.

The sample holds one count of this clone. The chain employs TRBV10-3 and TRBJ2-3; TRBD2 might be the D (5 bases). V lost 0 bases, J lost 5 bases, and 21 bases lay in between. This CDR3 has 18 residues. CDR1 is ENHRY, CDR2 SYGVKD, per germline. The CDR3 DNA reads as TGTGCCATCAGTGAGTCGAAAGAGAGCGGCTACAGTGAAGATACGCAGTATTTT. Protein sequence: CAISESKESGYSEDTQYF.

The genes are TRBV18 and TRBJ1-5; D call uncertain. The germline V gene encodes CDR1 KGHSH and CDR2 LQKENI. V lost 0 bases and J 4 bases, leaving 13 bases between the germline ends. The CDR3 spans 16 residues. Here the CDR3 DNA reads TGTGCCAGCTCACCACCGCTTCCCGCAGGTAATCAGCCCCAGCATTTT. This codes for CASSPPLPAGNQPQHF.

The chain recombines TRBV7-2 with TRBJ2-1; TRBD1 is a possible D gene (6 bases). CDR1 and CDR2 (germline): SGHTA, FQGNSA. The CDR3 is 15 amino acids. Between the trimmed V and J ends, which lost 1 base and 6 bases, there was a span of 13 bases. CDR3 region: CASSLGQAPFNEQFF. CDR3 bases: TGTGCCAGCAGCTTAGGACAGGCCCCTTTCAATGAGCAGTTCTTC.

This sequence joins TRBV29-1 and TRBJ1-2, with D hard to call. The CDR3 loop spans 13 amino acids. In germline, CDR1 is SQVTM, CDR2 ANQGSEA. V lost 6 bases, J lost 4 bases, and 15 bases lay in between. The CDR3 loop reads CSVSREGGYGYTF. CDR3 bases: TGCAGCGTGTCCCGGGAGGGCGGCTATGGCTACACCTTC.

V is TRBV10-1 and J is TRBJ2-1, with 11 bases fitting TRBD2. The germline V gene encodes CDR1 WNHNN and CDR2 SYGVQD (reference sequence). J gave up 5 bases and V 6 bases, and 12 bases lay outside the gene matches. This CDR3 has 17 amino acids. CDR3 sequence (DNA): TGCGCCAGCAGCGCTGAGAGAGGGACTAGCGGCAACAATGAGCAGTTCTTC. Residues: CASSAERGTSGNNEQFF.

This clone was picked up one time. CDR3 sequence reads: CARSWRWWRTFNSPLHF. Written as DNA, the CDR3 is TGTGCCAGAAGCTGGAGGTGGTGGCGGACGTTTAATTCACCCCTCCACTTT. J is TRBJ1-6 and V is TRBV5-3; D ambiguous. TRBV5-3 is recorded as an ORF, its role being uncertain. V was shortened by 3 bases and J by 6 bases, with 19 bases between the two germline ends. This CDR3 comprises 17 residues.